This T cell receptor beta chain was obtained from a study of blood T cell repertoires in COVID-19. Only in-frame clones appear in the TCRdb table, and some are missing; sequencing was by immunoSEQ multiplex PCR. This sample carries some 29,000 clones, roughly 84% of them seen once, and the ten largest clones take 9% to 10%. Losses at the gene ends were 1 base for V and 5 bases for J; bases not matched to a gene: 4. The CDR3 loop spans 14 amino acids. Germline CDR1 reads MGHRA; CDR2 reads YSYEKL. Sequencing was done on a sample of peripheral blood. This chain joins TRBV4-1 and TRBJ1-2; TRBD1 matches at 7 bases. This receptor was obtained from a man at least 80 years old with active COVID-19. The CDR3 is CASSQGTGLYGYTF. The CDR3, as DNA: TGCGCCAGCAGCCAAGGGACAGGACTTTATGGCTACACCTTC.